This T cell receptor (beta chain) derives from a study of blood T cell repertoires in COVID-19. At the level of the study: The samples span acute and convalescent COVID-19 from the United States, Italy and Spain. Sources were T cells, B-cell-depleted T cells, or PBMCs; the material itself was cDNA or gDNA.

Authors' analysis steps: Quantification of nucleated cells was approximated via reference gene primer amplification. The assay was immunoSEQ multiplex PCR, and TCRdb's table has in-frame clones only and misses some. For V, J and clone size, that table is used; D and trimming come from the DNA. The sample lists tens of thousands of clones, 75% to 95% occurring once. CDR3 length equals 14 residues. Per germline, CDR1 LNHDA and CDR2 SQIVND (reference sequence). V lost 3 bases, J lost 7 bases, and 13 bases lay in between. This sequence was found in an elderly man with acute or convalescent COVID-19. The genes are TRBV19 and TRBJ2-4; possibly TRBD1 for D (6 bases). Source material: peripheral blood. CDR3 bases: TGTGCCAGTAGTATGGGAACAGGGAGCAACATTCAGTACTTC. Translating it yields CASSMGTGSNIQYF. The full variable domain, with the rest looked up from reference TRBV19 and TRBJ2-4, is DGGITQSPKYLFRKEGQNVTLSCEQNLNHDAMYWYRQDPGQGLRLIYYSQIVNDFQKGDIAEGYSVSREKKESFPLTVTSAQKNPTAFYLCASSMGTGSNIQYFGAGTRLSVL.